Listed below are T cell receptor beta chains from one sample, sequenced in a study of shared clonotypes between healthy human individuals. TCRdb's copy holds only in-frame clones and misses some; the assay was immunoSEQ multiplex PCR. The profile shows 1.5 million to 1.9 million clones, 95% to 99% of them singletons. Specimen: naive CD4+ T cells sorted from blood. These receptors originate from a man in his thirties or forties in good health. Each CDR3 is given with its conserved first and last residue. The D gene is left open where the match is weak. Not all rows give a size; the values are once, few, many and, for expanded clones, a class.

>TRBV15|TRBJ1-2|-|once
TGTGCCACCAGCAGCGCCTCGGGGGGGAGAAAGGATGGCTACACCTTC
CATSSASGGRKDGYTF
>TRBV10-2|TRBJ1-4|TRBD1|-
TGCGCCAGCAGTGAGATCGCAGGGGGAAATGAAAAACTGTTTTTT
CASSEIAGGNEKLFF
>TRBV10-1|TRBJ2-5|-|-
TGCGCCAGCAGTGTTGGGGGGGCCCCCCCAGAGACCCAGTACTTC
CASSVGGAPPETQYF
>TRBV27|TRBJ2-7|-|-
TGTGCCAGCAGTCTAACCGGGCCAGAAGACGAGCAGTACTTC
CASSLTGPEDEQYF
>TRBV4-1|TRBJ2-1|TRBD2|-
TGCGCCAGCAGCCCCCGGACTAGCGGGCGGAACAATGAGCAGTTCTTC
CASSPRTSGRNNEQFF
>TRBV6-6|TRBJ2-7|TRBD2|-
TGTGCCAGCAGACGACTAGCGGGAGGATACGAGCAGTACTTC
CASRRLAGGYEQYF
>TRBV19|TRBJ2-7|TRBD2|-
TGTGCCAGTAGTCCCGGCAGGCTAGCGGGAGGGACTGAGTACTTC
CASSPGRLAGGTEYF
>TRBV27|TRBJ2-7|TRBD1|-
TGTGCCAGCAGTTTATATCCACCGGGACAGGGCTACGAGCAGTACTTC
CASSLYPPGQGYEQYF
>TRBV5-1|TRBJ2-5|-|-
TGCGCCAGCAGCTCCTCCTGGACTGTACAAGAGACCCAGTACTTC
CASSSSWTVQETQYF
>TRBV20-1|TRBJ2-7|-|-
TGCAGTGCTAGAGAGGGGAGCGAGCAGTACTTC
CSAREGSEQYF
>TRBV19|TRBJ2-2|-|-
TGTGCCAGTAGTATAGAGTCGGTTACCGGGGAGCTGTTTTTT
CASSIESVTGELFF
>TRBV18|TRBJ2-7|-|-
TGTGCCAGCTCACAACAGGGCTGGGGCGAGCAGTACTTC
CASSQQGWGEQYF
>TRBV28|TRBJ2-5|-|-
TGTGCCAGCATGGAGGGCAAGGAGACCCAGTACTTC
CASMEGKETQYF
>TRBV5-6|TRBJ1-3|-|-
TGTGCCAGCAGCTTGGGTACATTTGGAAACACCATATATTTT
CASSLGTFGNTIYF
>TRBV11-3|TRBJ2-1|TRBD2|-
TGTGCCAGCACCGACGGGACTAGCGGGAGTCTTGAGCAGTTCTTC
CASTDGTSGSLEQFF
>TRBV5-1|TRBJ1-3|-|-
TGCGCCAGCAGCTTGGTCGCCGTGGGATACTCTGGAAACACCATATATTTT
CASSLVAVGYSGNTIYF
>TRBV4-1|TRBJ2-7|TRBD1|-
TGCGCCAGCAGCCAGCAGGGGGCCTACGAGCAGTACTTC
CASSQQGAYEQYF
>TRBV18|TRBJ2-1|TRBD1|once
TGTGCCAGCTCACCGGTCCAGGGGGCTGTCAATGAGCAGTTCTTC
CASSPVQGAVNEQFF
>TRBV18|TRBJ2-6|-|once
TGTGCCAGCTCATCAACAACAGGCGACTCTGGGGCCAACGTCCTGACTTTC
CASSSTTGDSGANVLTF
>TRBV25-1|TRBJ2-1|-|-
TGTGCCAGCAGTAATATTCGGTCGGGAGAGAGGCTCTTC
CASSNIRSGERLF